This T cell receptor (beta chain) was sequenced for a study of human T cells and chemical hapten exposure. For the study at large: Readings were taken at 6 days from patch tests that had applied 0.01% DPC to the upper back. Study-wide results and limits: No alteration of TCRs above 1 in 1000 frequency was seen with DPC sensitization. Expanded TCRs created a significantly greater count of big CDR3 similarity clusters than controls did.

Time point specified: patch test 2, 6 weeks after DPC sensitization. Documented treatment: therapeutic diphenylcyclopropenone sensitization with weekly scalp DPC. Germline-derived CDR1 and CDR2 are ENHRY and SYGVKD. With V trimmed by 6 bases and J by 3 bases, 3 bases remained unmatched. CDR3 length: 13 amino acids. For the library, individual cDNA molecules each received unique molecular identifiers. TCRdb reprocessed the RACE reads via MiXCR and lists one record per CDR3 protein. Of 95,000 or so distinct CDR3 sequences detected, about 10% appear once; the ten largest clones hold 2.5% to 4%. This clonotype was detected ten times or more. Its specificity is unknown.

Sequenced here: whole blood, sampled in connection with sensitization to the hapten diphenylcyclopropenone (DPC). The origin of this receptor is a woman aged 35 to 49 with alopecia areata. Some clones in this sample may be carry-over from other donors' samples. The chain combines TRBV10-3 with TRBJ1-2, with 8 bases lining up with TRBD1. CDR3 sequence: CAIRTGEDYGYTF. In nucleotides, the CDR3 is TGTGCCATCAGGACAGGGGAGGACTATGGCTACACCTTC.